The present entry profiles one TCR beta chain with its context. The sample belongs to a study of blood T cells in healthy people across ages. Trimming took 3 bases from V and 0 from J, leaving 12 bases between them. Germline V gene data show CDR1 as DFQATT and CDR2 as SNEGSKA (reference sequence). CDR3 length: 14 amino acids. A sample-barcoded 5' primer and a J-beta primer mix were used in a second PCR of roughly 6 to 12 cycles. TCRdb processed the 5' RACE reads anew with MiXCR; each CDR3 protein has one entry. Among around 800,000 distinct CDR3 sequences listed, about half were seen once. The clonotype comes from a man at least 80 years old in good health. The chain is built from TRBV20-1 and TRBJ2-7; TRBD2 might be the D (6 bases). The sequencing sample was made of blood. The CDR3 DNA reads TGCAGTGCTAGTGAGGGACTGAGCTCCTACGAGCAGTACTTC. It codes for CSASEGLSSYEQYF.